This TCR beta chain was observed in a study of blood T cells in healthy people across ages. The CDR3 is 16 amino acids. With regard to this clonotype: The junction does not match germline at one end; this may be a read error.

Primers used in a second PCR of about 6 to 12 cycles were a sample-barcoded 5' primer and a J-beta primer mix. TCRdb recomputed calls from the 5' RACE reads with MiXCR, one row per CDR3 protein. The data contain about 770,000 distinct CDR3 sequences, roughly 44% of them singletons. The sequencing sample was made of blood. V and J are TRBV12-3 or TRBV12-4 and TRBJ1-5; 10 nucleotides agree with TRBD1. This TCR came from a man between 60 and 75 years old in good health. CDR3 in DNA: TGTGCCGGCAGTGGACAGGGGGAGTTAAGCAATCAGCCCCAGCATTTT. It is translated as CAGSGQGELSNQPQHF.